This T cell receptor (beta chain) was documented in a study of blood T cell repertoires in COVID-19. Sequencing used immunoSEQ multiplex PCR; TCRdb keeps in-frame clones, though not all of them. The sample comprises 45,000 to 55,000 clones, 80% to 85% of which are singletons, and about 3% rests with the top ten. Trimming pared 6 bases from V and 4 bases from J, leaving 18 bases between. The CDR3 is made up of 15 amino acids. The germline gives CDR1 ENHRY, CDR2 SYGVKD. V is TRBV10-3 and J is TRBJ2-5; no clear D gene. Sequencing input: peripheral blood. The clonotype was recovered from a man aged 50-60 years with acute or convalescent COVID-19. DNA of the CDR3: TGTGCCATCAGCCAGCCCAGAGGAGAAGGAGAGACCCAGTACTTC. It translates to CAISQPRGEGETQYF.